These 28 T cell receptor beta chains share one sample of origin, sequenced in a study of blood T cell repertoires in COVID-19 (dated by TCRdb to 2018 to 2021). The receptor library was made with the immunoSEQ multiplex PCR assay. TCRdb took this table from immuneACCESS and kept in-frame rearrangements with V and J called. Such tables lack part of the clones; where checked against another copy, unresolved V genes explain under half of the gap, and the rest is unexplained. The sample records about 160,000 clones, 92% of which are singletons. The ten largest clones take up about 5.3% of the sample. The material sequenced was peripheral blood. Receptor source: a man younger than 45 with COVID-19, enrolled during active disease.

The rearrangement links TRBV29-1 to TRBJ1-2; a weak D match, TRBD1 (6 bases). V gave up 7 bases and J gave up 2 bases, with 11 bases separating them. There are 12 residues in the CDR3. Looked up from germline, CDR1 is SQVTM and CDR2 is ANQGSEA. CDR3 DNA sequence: TGCAGCGCATACGGACAGAACTATGGCTACACCTTC. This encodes CSAYGQNYGYTF.

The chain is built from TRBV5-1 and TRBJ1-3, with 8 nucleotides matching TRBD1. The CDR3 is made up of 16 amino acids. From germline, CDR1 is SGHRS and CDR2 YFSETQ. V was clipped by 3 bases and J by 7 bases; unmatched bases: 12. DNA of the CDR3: TGCGCCAGCAGCTCAGGACAGGGAATTTTTTCTAACACCATATATTTT. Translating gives CASSSGQGIFSNTIYF.

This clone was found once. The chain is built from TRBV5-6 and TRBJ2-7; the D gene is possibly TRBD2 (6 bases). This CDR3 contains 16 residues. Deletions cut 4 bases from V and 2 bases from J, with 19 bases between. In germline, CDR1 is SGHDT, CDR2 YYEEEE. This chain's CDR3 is CASSLPGDQVTYEQYF. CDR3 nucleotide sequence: TGTGCCAGCAGCCTCCCGGGGGATCAGGTGACCTACGAGCAGTACTTC.

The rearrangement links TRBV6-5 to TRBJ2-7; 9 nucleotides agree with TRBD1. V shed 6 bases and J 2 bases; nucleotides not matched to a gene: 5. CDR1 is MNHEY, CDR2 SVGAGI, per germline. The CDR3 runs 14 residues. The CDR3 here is CASRPTGGPYEQYF. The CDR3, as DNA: TGTGCCAGCAGACCGACAGGGGGGCCCTACGAGCAGTACTTC.

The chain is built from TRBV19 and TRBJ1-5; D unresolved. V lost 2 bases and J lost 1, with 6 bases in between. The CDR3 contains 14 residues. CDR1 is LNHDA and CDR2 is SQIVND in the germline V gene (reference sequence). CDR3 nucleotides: TGTGCCAGTAGTATACTCCAGAGCAATCAGCCCCAGCATTTT. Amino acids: CASSILQSNQPQHF.

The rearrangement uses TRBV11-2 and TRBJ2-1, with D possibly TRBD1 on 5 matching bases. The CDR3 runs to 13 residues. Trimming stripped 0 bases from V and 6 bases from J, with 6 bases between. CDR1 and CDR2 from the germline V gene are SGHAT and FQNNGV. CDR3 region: CASSLDGANEQFF. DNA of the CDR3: TGTGCCAGCAGCTTAGATGGGGCCAATGAGCAGTTCTTC.

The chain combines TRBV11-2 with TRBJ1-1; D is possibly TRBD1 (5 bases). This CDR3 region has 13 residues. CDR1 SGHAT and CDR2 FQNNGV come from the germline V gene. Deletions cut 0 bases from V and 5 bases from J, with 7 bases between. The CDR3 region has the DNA TGTGCCAGCAGCTTAGACAGGGCGACTGAAGCTTTCTTT. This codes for CASSLDRATEAFF.

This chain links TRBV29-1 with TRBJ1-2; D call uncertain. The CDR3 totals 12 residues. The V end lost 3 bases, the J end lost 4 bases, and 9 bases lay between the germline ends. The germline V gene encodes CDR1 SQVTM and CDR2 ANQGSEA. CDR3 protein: CSVDPGPYGYTF. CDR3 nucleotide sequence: TGCAGCGTTGATCCAGGTCCCTATGGCTACACCTTC.

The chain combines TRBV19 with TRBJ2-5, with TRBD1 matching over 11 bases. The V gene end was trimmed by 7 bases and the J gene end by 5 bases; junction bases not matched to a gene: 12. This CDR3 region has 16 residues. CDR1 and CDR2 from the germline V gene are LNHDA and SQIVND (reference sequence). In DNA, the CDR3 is TGTGCCAGTACCCTCGGACAGGGGGCAGGGATCGAGACCCAGTACTTC. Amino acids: CASTLGQGAGIETQYF.

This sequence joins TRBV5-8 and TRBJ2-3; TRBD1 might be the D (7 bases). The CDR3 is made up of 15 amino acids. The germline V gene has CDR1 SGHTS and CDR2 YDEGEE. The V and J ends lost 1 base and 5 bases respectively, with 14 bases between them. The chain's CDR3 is CASSLLQGGVDTQYF. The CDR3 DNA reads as TGTGCCAGCAGCTTGTTGCAGGGGGGAGTAGATACGCAGTATTTT.

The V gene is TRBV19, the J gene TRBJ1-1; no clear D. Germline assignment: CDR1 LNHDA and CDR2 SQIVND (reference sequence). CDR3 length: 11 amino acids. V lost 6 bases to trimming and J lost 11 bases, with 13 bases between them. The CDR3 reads CASSQTRGAFF. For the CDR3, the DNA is TGTGCCAGTAGCCAGACTCGCGGGGCTTTCTTT.

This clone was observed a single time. The CDR3 sequence is CASSSGQGISSPLHF. CDR3 DNA sequence: TGTGCCAGCAGTTCCGGACAGGGGATCAGTTCACCCCTCCACTTT. J is TRBJ1-6 and V is TRBV27; 9 nucleotides line up with TRBD1. J lost 9 bases, V lost 4 bases, and 7 bases had no gene match. The germline V gene encodes CDR1 MNHEY and CDR2 SMNVEV (reference sequence). This CDR3 is 15 amino acids long.

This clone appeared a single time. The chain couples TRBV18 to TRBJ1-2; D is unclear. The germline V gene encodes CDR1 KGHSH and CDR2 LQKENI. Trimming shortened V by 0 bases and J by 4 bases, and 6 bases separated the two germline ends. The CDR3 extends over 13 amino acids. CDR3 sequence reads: CASSPPRGYGYTF. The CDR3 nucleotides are TGTGCCAGCTCACCACCGCGCGGCTATGGCTACACCTTC.

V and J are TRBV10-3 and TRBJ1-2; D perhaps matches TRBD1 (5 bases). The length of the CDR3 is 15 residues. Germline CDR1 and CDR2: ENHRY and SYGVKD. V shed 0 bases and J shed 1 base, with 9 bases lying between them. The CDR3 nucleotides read TGTGCCATCAGTGAGTCGCGACAGAATAACTATGGCTACACCTTC. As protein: CAISESRQNNYGYTF.

For the CDR3, the DNA is TGTGCCAGCAGTTTCGATAGGGAGGGCGAGCAGTACTTC. It codes for CASSFDREGEQYF. The V and J genes are TRBV27 and TRBJ2-7, with 7 bases lining up with TRBD2. V lost 3 bases, J lost 6 bases, and 5 bases stayed unmatched. The CDR3 has 13 residues. Germline V gene sequence: CDR1 MNHEY, CDR2 SMNVEV (reference sequence).

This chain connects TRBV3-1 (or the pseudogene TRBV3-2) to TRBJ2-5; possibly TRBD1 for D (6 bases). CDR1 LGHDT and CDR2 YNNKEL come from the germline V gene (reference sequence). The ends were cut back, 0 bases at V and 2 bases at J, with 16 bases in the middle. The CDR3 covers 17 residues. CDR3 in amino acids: CASSQEGPRGFQETQYF. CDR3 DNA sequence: TGTGCCAGCAGCCAAGAGGGACCCAGGGGATTTCAAGAGACCCAGTACTTC.

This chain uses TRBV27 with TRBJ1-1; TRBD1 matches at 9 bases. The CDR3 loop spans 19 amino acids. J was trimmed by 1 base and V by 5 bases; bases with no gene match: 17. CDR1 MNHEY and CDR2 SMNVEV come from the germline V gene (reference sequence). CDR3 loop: CASSHLPVYGTGRNTEAFF. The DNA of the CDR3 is TGTGCCAGCAGTCATCTTCCCGTTTACGGGACAGGGAGGAACACTGAAGCTTTCTTT.

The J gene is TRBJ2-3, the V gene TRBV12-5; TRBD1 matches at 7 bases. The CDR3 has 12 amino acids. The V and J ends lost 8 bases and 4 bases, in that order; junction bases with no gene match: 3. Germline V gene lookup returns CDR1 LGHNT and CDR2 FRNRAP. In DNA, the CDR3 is TGTGCTAGTTCTCAGGGGGCAGATACGCAGTATTTT. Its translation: CASSQGADTQYF.

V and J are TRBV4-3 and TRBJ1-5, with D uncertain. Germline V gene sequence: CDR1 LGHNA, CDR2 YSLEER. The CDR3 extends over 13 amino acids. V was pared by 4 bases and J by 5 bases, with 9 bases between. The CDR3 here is CASSLGRYQPQHF. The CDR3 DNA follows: TGCGCCAGCAGCCTAGGGAGATATCAGCCCCAGCATTTT.

The CDR3 here is CASSYVASGTRGASYNEQFF. The CDR3 nucleotides are TGTGCCAGCAGTTACGTGGCTAGCGGGACCAGGGGGGCCTCCTACAATGAGCAGTTCTTC. This chain links TRBV6-2 or TRBV6-3 with TRBJ2-1, with 9 bases matching TRBD2. There are 20 residues in the CDR3. V was pared by 2 bases and J by 0 bases, with 14 bases of the junction left unmatched. Per germline, CDR1 MNHEY and CDR2 SVGEGT.

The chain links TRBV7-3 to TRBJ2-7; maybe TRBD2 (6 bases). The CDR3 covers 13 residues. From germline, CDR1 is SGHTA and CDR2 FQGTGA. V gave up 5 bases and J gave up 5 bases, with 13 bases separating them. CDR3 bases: TGTGCCAGCAGCGCCGGAACGGGAGACGAGCAGTACTTC. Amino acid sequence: CASSAGTGDEQYF.

The CDR3 nucleotides read TGTGCCAGCAGCGTAGTATCGGGGAACACTGAAGCTTTCTTT. Protein sequence: CASSVVSGNTEAFF. This chain uses TRBV9 with TRBJ1-1; no clear D gene. CDR1 and CDR2 (germline): SGDLS, YYNGEE. V was clipped by 0 bases and J by 1 base, with 7 bases between them. This CDR3 has 14 amino acids.

This CDR3 reads CAWSATGGAVREKLFF. The CDR3 DNA reads TGTGCCTGGAGTGCGACAGGGGGCGCGGTTCGTGAAAAACTGTTTTTT. The chain couples TRBV30 to TRBJ1-4, with TRBD1 identical over 10 bases. The germline gives CDR1 GTSNPN, CDR2 SVGIG (reference sequence). The CDR3 loop spans 16 amino acids. J lost 7 bases, V lost 1 base, and 9 bases had no gene match. The full variable domain, with the rest looked up from reference TRBV30 and TRBJ1-4, is SQTIHQWPATLVQPVGSPLSLECTVEGTSNPNLYWYRQAAGRGLQLLFYSVGIGQISSEVPQNLSASRPQDRQFILSSKKLLLSDSGFYLCAWSATGGAVREKLFFGSGTQLSVL.

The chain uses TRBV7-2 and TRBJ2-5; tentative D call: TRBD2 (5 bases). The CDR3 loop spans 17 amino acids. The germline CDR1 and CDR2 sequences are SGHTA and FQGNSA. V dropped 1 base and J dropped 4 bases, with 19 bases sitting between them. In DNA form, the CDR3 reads TGTGCCAGCAGCTTAGTGCCTACGGGGATATATGGAGAGACCCAGTACTTC. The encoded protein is CASSLVPTGIYGETQYF. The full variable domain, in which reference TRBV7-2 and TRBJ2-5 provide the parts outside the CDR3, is GAGVSQSPSNKVTEKGKDVELRCDPISGHTALYWYRQSLGQGLEFLIYFQGNSAPDKSGLPSDRFSAERTGGSVSTLTIQRTQQEDSAVYLCASSLVPTGIYGETQYFGPGTRLLVL.

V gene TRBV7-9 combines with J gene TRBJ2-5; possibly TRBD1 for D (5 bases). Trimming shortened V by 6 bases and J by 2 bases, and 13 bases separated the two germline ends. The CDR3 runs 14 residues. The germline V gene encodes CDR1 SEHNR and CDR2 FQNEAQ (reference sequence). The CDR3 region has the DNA TGTGCCAGCAGTACCAGAAGGGGTCAAGAGACCCAGTACTTC. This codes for CASSTRRGQETQYF.

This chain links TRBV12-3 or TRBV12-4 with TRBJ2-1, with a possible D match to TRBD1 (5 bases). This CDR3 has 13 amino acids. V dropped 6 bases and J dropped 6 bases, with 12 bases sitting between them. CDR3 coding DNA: TGTGCCAGCAGGGCAGGGCGGTTCAATGAGCAGTTCTTC. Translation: CASRAGRFNEQFF.

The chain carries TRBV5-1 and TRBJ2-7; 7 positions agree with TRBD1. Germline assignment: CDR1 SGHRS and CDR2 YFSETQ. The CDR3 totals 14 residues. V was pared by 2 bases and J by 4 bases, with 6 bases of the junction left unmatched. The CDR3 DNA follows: TGCGCCAGCAGCTTTGGGCAGGGGGTGTACGAGCAGTACTTC. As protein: CASSFGQGVYEQYF.

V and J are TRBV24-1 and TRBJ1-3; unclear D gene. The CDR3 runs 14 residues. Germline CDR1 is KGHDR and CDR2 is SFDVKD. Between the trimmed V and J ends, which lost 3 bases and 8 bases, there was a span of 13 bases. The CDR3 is CATSDASPPDTIYF. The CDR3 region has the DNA TGTGCCACCAGTGATGCTAGTCCCCCGGACACCATATATTTT.